These 5 T cell receptor beta chains were sequenced from one sample in a study of identical twins. TCRdb reanalysed the 5' RACE reads using MiXCR and keeps one entry per CDR3 protein. The table has some 440,000 distinct CDR3 sequences, 20% to 25% seen once. A further study also used this sample, focusing on T cells expressing NK-cell markers.

Material: CD4+ T cells sorted from blood. All receptors come from a woman aged 18-30 years in good health.

This clonotype was counted between two and nine times. This chain connects TRBV4-2 to TRBJ1-2, with 7 bases lining up with TRBD1. V lost 9 bases to trimming and J lost 2 bases; unmatched junction nucleotides: 6. The germline CDR1 and CDR2 sequences are LGHNA and YNFKEQ. CDR3 length: 13 amino acids. The CDR3 nucleotides are TGTGCCAGTTCGACAGGGACAAACTATGGCTACACCTTC. Amino acids: CASSTGTNYGYTF.

This clonotype occurred a few times. The gene calls are TRBV5-1 and TRBJ2-5; D is undetermined. The CDR3 covers 14 residues. V shed 2 bases and J shed 2 bases, with 10 bases lying between them. Germline CDR1 is SGHRS and CDR2 is YFSETQ. Written as DNA, the CDR3 is TGCGCCAGCAGCTTTGGGCAGTTACAAGAGACCCAGTACTTC. It is translated as CASSFGQLQETQYF.

The chain joins TRBV24-1 to TRBJ2-1; 10 positions agree with TRBD1. Germline V gene lookup returns CDR1 KGHDR and CDR2 SFDVKD. V gave up 6 bases and J gave up 8 bases; unmatched junction bases: 6. This CDR3 spans 14 amino acids. DNA of the CDR3: TGTGCCACCAGTCGTGGGGACAGGGGTTATGAGCAGTTCTTC. Protein: CATSRGDRGYEQFF.

The chain carries TRBV6-5 and TRBJ1-6; TRBD1 agrees at 7 bases. The CDR3 is made up of 15 amino acids. The germline gives CDR1 MNHEY, CDR2 SVGAGI. Trimming at V came to 4 bases and at J to 10 bases, leaving 10 bases not matched to a gene. The CDR3 DNA follows: TGTGCCAGCAGTTCGGTGACAGGGATCGGGTCACCCCTCCACTTT. Translated: CASSSVTGIGSPLHF.

This clonotype was observed a few times. CDR3 DNA sequence: TGTGCCAGCAGTGAACCGGGACTCCAATCCTACGAGCAGTACTTC. As protein: CASSEPGLQSYEQYF. The J gene is TRBJ2-7, the V gene TRBV6-1, with a possible D match to TRBD2 (6 bases). Germline CDR1 reads MNHNS; CDR2 reads SASEGT. The CDR3 loop spans 15 amino acids. Trimming cost V 2 bases and J 1 base, with 12 bases left between them.